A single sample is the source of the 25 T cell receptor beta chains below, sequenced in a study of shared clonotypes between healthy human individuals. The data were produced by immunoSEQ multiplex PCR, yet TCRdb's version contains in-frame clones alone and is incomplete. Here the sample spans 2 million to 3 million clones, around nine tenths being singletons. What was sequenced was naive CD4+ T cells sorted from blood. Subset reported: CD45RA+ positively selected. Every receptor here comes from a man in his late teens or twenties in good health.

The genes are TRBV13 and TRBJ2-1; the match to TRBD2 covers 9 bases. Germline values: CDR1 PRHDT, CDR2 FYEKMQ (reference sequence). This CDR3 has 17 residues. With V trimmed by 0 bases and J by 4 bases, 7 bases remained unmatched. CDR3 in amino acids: CASSLGKVAGVYNEQFF. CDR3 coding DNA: TGTGCCAGCAGCTTAGGAAAAGTAGCGGGGGTTTACAATGAGCAGTTCTTC.

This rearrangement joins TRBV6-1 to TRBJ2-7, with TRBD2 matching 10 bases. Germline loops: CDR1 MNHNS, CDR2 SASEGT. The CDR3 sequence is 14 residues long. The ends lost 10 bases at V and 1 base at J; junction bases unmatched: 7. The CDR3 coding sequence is TGTGCCACTGGGGGGACTAGCGCTTCCTACGAGCAGTACTTC. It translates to CATGGTSASYEQYF.

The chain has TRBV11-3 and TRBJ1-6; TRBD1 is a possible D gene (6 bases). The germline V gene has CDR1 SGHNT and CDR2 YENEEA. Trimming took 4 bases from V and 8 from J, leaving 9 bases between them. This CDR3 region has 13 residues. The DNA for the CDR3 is TGTGCCAGCAGCTGGGGGGGCGATTCACCCCTCCACTTT. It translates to CASSWGGDSPLHF.

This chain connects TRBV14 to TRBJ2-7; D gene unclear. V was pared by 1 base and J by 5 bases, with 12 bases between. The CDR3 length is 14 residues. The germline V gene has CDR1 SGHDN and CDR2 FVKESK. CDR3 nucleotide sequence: TGTGCCAGCAGCCAAGGACTCCCCTTGGACGAGCAGTACTTC. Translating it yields CASSQGLPLDEQYF.

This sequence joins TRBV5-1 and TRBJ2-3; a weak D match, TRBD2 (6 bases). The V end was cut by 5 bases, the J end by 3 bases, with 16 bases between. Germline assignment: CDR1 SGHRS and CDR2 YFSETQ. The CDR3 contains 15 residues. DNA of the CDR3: TGCGCCAGCAGTATAACCGGGACTGGGACAGATACGCAGTATTTT. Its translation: CASSITGTGTDTQYF.

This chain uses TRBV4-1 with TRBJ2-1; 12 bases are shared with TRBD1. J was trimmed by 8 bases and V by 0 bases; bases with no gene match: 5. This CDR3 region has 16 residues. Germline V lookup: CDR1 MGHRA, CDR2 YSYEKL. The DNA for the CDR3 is TGCGCCAGCAGCCAAGAGGGACAGGGGGCGCTTTATGAGCAGTTCTTC. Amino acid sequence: CASSQEGQGALYEQFF.

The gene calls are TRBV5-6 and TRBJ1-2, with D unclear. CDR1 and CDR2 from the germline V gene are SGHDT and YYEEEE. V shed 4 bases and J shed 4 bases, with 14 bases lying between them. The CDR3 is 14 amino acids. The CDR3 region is CASSQAGPIYGYTF. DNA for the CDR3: TGTGCCAGCAGCCAGGCAGGACCGATCTATGGCTACACCTTC.

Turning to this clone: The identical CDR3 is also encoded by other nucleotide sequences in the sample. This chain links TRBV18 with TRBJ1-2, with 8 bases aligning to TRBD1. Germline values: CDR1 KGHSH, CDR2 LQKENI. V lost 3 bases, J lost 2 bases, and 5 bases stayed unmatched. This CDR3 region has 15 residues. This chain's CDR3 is CASSPPGQGNYGYTF. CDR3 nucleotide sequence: TGTGCCAGCTCACCCCCTGGACAGGGAAACTATGGCTACACCTTC.

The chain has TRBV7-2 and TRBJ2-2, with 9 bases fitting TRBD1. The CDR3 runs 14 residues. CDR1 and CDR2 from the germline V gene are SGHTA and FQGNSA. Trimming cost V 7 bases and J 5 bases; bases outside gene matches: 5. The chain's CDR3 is CASIGTGFTGELFF. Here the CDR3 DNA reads TGTGCCAGCATCGGGACAGGGTTTACCGGGGAGCTGTTTTTT.

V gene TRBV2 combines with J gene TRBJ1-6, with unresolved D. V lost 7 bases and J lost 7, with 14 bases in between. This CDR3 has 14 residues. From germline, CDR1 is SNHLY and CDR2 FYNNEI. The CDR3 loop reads CASIERRTNSPLHF. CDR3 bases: TGTGCCAGCATCGAACGTCGGACCAATTCACCCCTCCACTTT.

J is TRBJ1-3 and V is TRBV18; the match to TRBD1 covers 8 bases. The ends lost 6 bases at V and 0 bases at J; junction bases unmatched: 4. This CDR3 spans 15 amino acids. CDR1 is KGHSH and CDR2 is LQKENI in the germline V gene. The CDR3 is CASSGGTGSGNTIYF. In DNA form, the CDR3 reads TGTGCCAGCTCGGGGGGGACAGGCTCTGGAAACACCATATATTTT.

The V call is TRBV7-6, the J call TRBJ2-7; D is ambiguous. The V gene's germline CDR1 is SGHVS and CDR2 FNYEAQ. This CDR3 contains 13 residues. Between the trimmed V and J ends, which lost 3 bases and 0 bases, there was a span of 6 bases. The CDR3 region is CASSFGSSYEQYF. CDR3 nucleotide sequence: TGTGCCAGCAGCTTTGGAAGCTCCTACGAGCAGTACTTC.

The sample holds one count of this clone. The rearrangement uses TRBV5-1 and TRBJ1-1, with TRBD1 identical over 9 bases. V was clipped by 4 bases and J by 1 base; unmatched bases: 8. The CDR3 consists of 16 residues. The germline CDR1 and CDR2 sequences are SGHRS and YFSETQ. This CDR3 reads CASSGGQGRPNTEAFF. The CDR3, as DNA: TGCGCCAGCAGCGGCGGACAGGGGAGGCCGAACACTGAAGCTTTCTTT.

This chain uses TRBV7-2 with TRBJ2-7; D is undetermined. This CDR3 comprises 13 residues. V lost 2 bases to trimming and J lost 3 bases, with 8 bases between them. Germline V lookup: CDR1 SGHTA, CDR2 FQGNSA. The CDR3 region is CASSLLYVYEQYF. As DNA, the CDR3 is TGTGCCAGCAGCTTACTATACGTCTACGAGCAGTACTTC.

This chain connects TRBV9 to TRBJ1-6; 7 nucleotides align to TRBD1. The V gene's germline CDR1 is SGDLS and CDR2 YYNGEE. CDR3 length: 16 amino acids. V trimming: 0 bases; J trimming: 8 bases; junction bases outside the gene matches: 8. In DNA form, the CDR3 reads TGTGCCAGCAGCGTAGGGGGAGACAGGGAATATTCACCCCTCCACTTT. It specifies CASSVGGDREYSPLHF.

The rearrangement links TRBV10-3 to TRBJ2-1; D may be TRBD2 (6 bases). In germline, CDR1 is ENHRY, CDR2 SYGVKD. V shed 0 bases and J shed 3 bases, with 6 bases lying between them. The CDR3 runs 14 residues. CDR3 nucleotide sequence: TGTGCCATCAGTGAGTCGACTAGCTACAATGAGCAGTTCTTC. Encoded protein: CAISESTSYNEQFF.

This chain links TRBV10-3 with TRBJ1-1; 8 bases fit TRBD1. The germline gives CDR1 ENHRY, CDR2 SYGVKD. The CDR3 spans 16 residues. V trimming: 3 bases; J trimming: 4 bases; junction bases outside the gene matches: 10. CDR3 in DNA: TGTGCCATCAGTGATCTTTCAGGGGGCGCGGGCACTGAAGCTTTCTTT. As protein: CAISDLSGGAGTEAFF.

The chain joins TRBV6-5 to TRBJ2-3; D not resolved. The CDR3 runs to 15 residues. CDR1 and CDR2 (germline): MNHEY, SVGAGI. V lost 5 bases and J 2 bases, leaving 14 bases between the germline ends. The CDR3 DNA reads TGTGCCAGCAGTAACACCAGATCTTTCACAGATACGCAGTATTTT. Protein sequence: CASSNTRSFTDTQYF.

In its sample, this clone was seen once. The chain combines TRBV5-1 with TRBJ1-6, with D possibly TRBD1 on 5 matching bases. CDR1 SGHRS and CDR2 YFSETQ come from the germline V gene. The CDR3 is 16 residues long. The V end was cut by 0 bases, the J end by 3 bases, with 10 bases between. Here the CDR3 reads CASSLAGQSYNSPLHF. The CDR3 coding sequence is TGCGCCAGCAGCTTGGCCGGACAAAGCTATAATTCACCCCTCCACTTT.

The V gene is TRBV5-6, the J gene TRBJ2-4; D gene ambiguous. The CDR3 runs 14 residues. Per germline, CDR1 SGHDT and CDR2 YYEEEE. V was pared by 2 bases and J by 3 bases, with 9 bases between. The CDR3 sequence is CASSFGGGKNIQYF. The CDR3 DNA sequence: TGTGCCAGCAGCTTCGGTGGCGGCAAAAACATTCAGTACTTC.

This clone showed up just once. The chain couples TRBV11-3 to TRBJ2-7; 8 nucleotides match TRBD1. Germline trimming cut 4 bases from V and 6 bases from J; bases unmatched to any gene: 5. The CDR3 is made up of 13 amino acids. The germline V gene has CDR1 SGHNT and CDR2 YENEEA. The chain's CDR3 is CASSSDRAGEQYF. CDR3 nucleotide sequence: TGTGCCAGCAGCTCGGACAGGGCTGGCGAGCAGTACTTC.

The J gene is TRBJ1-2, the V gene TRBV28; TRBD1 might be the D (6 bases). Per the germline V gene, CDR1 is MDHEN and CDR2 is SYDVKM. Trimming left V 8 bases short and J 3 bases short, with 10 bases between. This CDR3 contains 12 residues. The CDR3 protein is CASHRQDYGYTF. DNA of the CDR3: TGTGCCAGCCACCGACAGGACTATGGCTACACCTTC.

CDR3: CAWTSGTSGRAYF. In DNA form, the CDR3 reads TGTGCCTGGACTTCTGGGACTAGCGGGAGGGCGTACTTC. The chain recombines TRBV30 with TRBJ2-7; the match to TRBD2 covers 16 bases. The CDR3 covers 13 residues. Germline V gene data show CDR1 as GTSNPN and CDR2 as SVGIG (reference sequence). The junction had 6 bases not matched to a gene; V was cut back by 4 bases and J by 12 bases.

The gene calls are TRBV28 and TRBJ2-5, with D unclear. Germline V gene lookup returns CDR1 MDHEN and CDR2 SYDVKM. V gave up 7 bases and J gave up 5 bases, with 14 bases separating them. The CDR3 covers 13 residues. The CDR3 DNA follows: TGTGCCAGCACAACGCCCGCCTCGGAGACCCAGTACTTC. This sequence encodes CASTTPASETQYF.

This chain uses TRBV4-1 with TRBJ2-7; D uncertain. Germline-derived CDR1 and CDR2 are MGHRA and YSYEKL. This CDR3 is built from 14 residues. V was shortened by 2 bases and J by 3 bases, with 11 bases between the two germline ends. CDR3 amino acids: CASSQRDSNYEQYF. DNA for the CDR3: TGCGCCAGCAGCCAACGAGACTCTAACTACGAGCAGTACTTC.